Below are 26 T cell receptor beta chains sequenced from a single sample in a study of shared clonotypes between healthy human individuals. The assay was immunoSEQ multiplex PCR, and TCRdb's table has in-frame clones only and misses some. This table has millions of clones, 93% appearing once. Specimen: naive CD4+ T cells from PBMCs. Stated subset: CD45RA+ positively selected. The origin of the receptors is a man aged 18 to 29 in good health. Some clones in this sample may be carry-over from other donors' samples.

V gene TRBV11-3 combines with J gene TRBJ2-1; TRBD2 matches 11 bases. Germline CDR1 and CDR2: SGHNT and YENEEA. V dropped 5 bases and J dropped 3; count of bases not matched to a gene: 9. This CDR3 contains 17 residues. The chain's CDR3 is CASSRKVAGGDYNEQFF. CDR3 bases: TGTGCCAGCAGCCGAAAGGTAGCGGGAGGGGACTACAATGAGCAGTTCTTC.

J is TRBJ2-5 and V is TRBV7-8; D is uncertain. With 8 bases removed from V and 5 bases from J, the gap between germline ends came to 15 bases. The CDR3 totals 13 residues. CDR1 is SGHVS, CDR2 FQNEAQ, per germline. The DNA of the CDR3 is TGTGCCAGCTCATCGGCCCTCCAGGAGACCCAGTACTTC. Residues: CASSSALQETQYF.

This chain links TRBV5-1 with TRBJ2-1; D is ambiguous. The germline V gene has CDR1 SGHRS and CDR2 YFSETQ. V gave up 1 base and J gave up 3 bases, with 11 bases separating them. This CDR3 contains 15 residues. The DNA of the CDR3 is TGCGCCAGCAGCTTGCAACACTCGGACTACAATGAGCAGTTCTTC. Its translation is CASSLQHSDYNEQFF.

The CDR3 nucleotides read TGTGCCAGCAGCCCATATATGACGACAGGGTCTAGAGGCTACACCTTC. Amino acids: CASSPYMTTGSRGYTF. V is TRBV7-9 and J is TRBJ1-2; 7 bases agree with TRBD1. This CDR3 spans 16 amino acids. Germline V lookup: CDR1 SEHNR, CDR2 FQNEAQ (reference sequence). Germline trimming cut 5 bases from V and 8 bases from J; bases unmatched to any gene: 17.

This chain uses TRBV6-1 with TRBJ1-2; no clear D gene. The CDR3 is 14 amino acids. V was trimmed by 6 bases and J by 1 base, leaving 12 bases between them. Germline V gene lookup returns CDR1 MNHNS and CDR2 SASEGT. The CDR3 loop reads CASRIDDVNYGYTF. CDR3 in DNA: TGTGCCAGCAGGATCGACGACGTTAACTATGGCTACACCTTC.

The chain carries TRBV25-1 and TRBJ1-2, with TRBD1 matching over 8 bases. Germline-derived CDR1 and CDR2 are MGHDK and SYGVNS. V shed 4 bases, J shed 6 bases, and the junction held 10 bases outside the gene matches. This CDR3 region has 15 residues. In nucleotides, the CDR3 is TGTGCCAGCAGTGCTAGGACAGGGCGAATTCATGGCTACACCTTC. As protein: CASSARTGRIHGYTF.

The chain links TRBV7-3 to TRBJ2-3; 8 nucleotides line up with TRBD1. This CDR3 is built from 15 residues. The V segment lost 5 bases and the J segment 2 bases; nucleotides outside the gene matches: 6. Germline V gene sequence: CDR1 SGHTA, CDR2 FQGTGA. The CDR3 here is CASSPMGQVTDTQYF. DNA of the CDR3: TGTGCCAGCAGCCCCATGGGACAGGTCACAGATACGCAGTATTTT.

This rearrangement joins TRBV29-1 to TRBJ2-2; a possible D gene is TRBD1 (6 bases). This CDR3 comprises 15 residues. V shed 0 bases and J shed 6 bases, with 14 bases lying between them. Germline V CDR1 and CDR2: SQVTM, ANQGSEA. The CDR3 DNA reads TGCAGCGTTGAAGATCACGGCAGGGGAGCCGGGGAGCTGTTTTTT. Translation gives CSVEDHGRGAGELFF.

In regard to this clone: Other DNA sequences of this sample code for an identical CDR3. The chain recombines TRBV2 with TRBJ1-2; D gene uncertain. Per germline, CDR1 SNHLY and CDR2 FYNNEI. Trimming left V 1 base short and J 5 bases short, with 5 bases between. The length of the CDR3 is 12 residues. The CDR3 region has the DNA TGTGCCAGCAGTGAAGGGGGTTATGGCTACACCTTC. This codes for CASSEGGYGYTF.

V and J are TRBV28 and TRBJ2-5, with TRBD1 identical over 8 bases. The CDR3 sequence is 15 residues long. Germline lookup yields CDR1 MDHEN and CDR2 SYDVKM. J gave up 2 bases and V 6 bases, and 8 bases lay outside the gene matches. CDR3 DNA: TGTGCCAGCAGGACTTTGGACAGGGCTCAAGAGACCCAGTACTTC. It specifies CASRTLDRAQETQYF.

This clone was counted between two and nine times. This chain connects TRBV19 to TRBJ2-2, with D possibly matching TRBD1 (6 bases). CDR1 is LNHDA, CDR2 SQIVND, per germline (reference sequence). This CDR3 region has 15 residues. The ends were cut back, 6 bases at V and 0 bases at J, with 11 bases in the middle. The CDR3 coding sequence is TGTGCCAGTAGCATGTGGACAGCGAACACCGGGGAGCTGTTTTTT. Residues: CASSMWTANTGELFF.

The chain couples TRBV18 to TRBJ2-7; possibly TRBD1 or TRBD2 for D (5 bases each). Germline CDR1 and CDR2: KGHSH and LQKENI. Trimming removed 5 bases at V and 6 bases at J, with 14 bases between. The length of the CDR3 is 13 residues. CDR3 DNA: TGTGCCAGCTCAAGGGACGGATGGACCGAGCAGTACTTC. This gives the protein CASSRDGWTEQYF.

This rearrangement joins TRBV7-2 to TRBJ1-4; 8 bases line up with TRBD1. Germline CDR1 SGHTA, CDR2 FQGNSA. J lost 7 bases, V lost 4 bases, and 11 bases had no gene match. The CDR3 is 16 amino acids. CDR3: CASSYAPTGVREKLFF. CDR3 nucleotide sequence: TGTGCCAGCAGCTACGCTCCGACAGGGGTGCGTGAAAAACTGTTTTTT.

The V and J genes are TRBV27 and TRBJ2-1; TRBD2 matches at 10 bases. The CDR3 covers 18 residues. Germline assignment: CDR1 MNHEY and CDR2 SMNVEV (reference sequence). After removal of 0 bases from V and 8 bases from J, the junction contained 13 bases not matched to a gene. The CDR3 DNA follows: TGTGCCAGCAGTTTATCGAGGTTTTGGCTAGCGGGAGCGGATGAGCAGTTCTTC. Protein product: CASSLSRFWLAGADEQFF.

A word on this clone: This same CDR3 is encoded by further DNA sequences in the sample. V is TRBV5-1 and J is TRBJ2-1, with 11 bases fitting TRBD2. In germline, CDR1 is SGHRS, CDR2 YFSETQ. J was trimmed by 2 bases and V by 2 bases; bases with no gene match: 3. The CDR3 contains 16 residues. The CDR3 DNA reads TGCGCCAGCAGCTTAATACTAGCGGGAGCCTACAATGAGCAGTTCTTC. This codes for CASSLILAGAYNEQFF. The full variable domain, with the rest looked up from reference TRBV5-1 and TRBJ2-1, is KAGVTQTPRYLIKTRGQQVTLSCSPISGHRSVSWYQQTPGQGLQFLFEYFSETQRNKGNFPGRFSGRQFSNSRSEMNVSTLELGDSALYLCASSLILAGAYNEQFFGPGTRLTVL.

The chain recombines TRBV4-3 with TRBJ2-3; TRBD1 aligns across 9 bases. Losses at the gene ends were 1 base for V and 4 bases for J; bases not matched to a gene: 6. CDR3 size: 16 residues. The V gene's germline CDR1 is LGHNA and CDR2 YSLEER. CDR3 DNA: TGCGCCAGCAGCCAAGTTACAGGGGGCGACGCAGATACGCAGTATTTT. This codes for CASSQVTGGDADTQYF.

The chain carries TRBV28 and TRBJ1-1, with TRBD1 as a possible D gene (5 bases). CDR3 length: 14 residues. Germline assignment: CDR1 MDHEN and CDR2 SYDVKM. The V and J ends lost 7 bases and 5 bases respectively, with 17 bases between them. CDR3 protein: CASTIGSGGTEAFF. DNA for the CDR3: TGTGCCAGCACTATAGGGTCCGGGGGGACTGAAGCTTTCTTT.

The chain has TRBV6-5 and TRBJ2-5; 8 nucleotides align to TRBD1. The J call may be in error: the DNA end matches TRBJ2-7 better. The CDR3 extends over 14 amino acids. The germline gives CDR1 MNHEY, CDR2 SVGAGI. The CDR3 loop reads CASSYSGTGIEQYF. The CDR3 nucleotides read TGTGCCAGCAGTTATTCCGGGACAGGAATCGAGCAGTACTTC.

This sequence joins TRBV28 and TRBJ1-4; 9 nucleotides line up with TRBD1. Germline V CDR1 and CDR2: MDHEN, SYDVKM. The J segment lost 7 bases and the V segment lost 2 bases, leaving 5 bases of the junction unmatched. CDR3 length: 15 residues. CDR3 sequence: CASSLISTGGEKLFF. The CDR3, as DNA: TGTGCCAGCAGTTTAATCTCGACAGGGGGTGAAAAACTGTTTTTT. The entire variable domain, with the rest obtained from reference TRBV28 and TRBJ1-4, is as follows: DVKVTQSSRYLVKRTGEKVFLECVQDMDHENMFWYRQDPGLGLRLIYFSYDVKMKEKGDIPEGYSVSREKKERFSLILESASTNQTSMYLCASSLISTGGEKLFFGSGTQLSVL.

This chain connects TRBV6-5 to TRBJ2-1; 7 nucleotides line up with TRBD2. V shed 6 bases and J 9 bases; nucleotides not matched to a gene: 14. CDR1 and CDR2 from the germline V gene are MNHEY and SVGAGI. The CDR3 extends over 15 amino acids. The CDR3 DNA sequence: TGTGCCAGCAGCGACGGGACTATTTACGTCGGTGAGCAGTTCTTC. It codes for CASSDGTIYVGEQFF.

The genes are TRBV5-1 and TRBJ2-5; D is unclear. V lost 1 base and J lost 7, with 8 bases in between. This CDR3 spans 12 amino acids. Looked up from germline, CDR1 is SGHRS and CDR2 is YFSETQ. CDR3 amino acids: CASSLPGWTQYF. CDR3 nucleotides: TGCGCCAGCAGCTTGCCCGGGTGGACCCAGTACTTC.

V and J are TRBV9 and TRBJ2-3; TRBD2 agrees at 13 bases. The V segment lost 4 bases and the J segment 4 bases; nucleotides outside the gene matches: 6. Germline V gene data show CDR1 as SGDLS and CDR2 as YYNGEE. The CDR3 is 16 amino acids. In nucleotides, the CDR3 is TGTGCCAGCAGCCGGGGACTAGCGGGATTCGCAGATACGCAGTATTTT. Its translation: CASSRGLAGFADTQYF.

V and J are TRBV28 and TRBJ1-6; D remains unclear. Germline V lookup: CDR1 MDHEN, CDR2 SYDVKM. V was cut by 7 bases and J by 4 bases, with 11 bases left in between. This CDR3 is built from 14 residues. The CDR3 here is CASKAQSYNSPLHF. The CDR3 bases are TGTGCCAGCAAAGCACAGTCATATAATTCACCCCTCCACTTT.

This clone was counted once. The genes are TRBV7-3 and TRBJ1-2, with D unclear. Germline values: CDR1 SGHTA, CDR2 FQGTGA. This CDR3 contains 15 residues. V was clipped by 3 bases and J by 8 bases, with 19 bases between them. The CDR3 here is CASSLLPTGIEGYTF. In DNA, the CDR3 is TGTGCCAGCAGCTTGCTACCGACGGGGATTGAAGGCTACACCTTC.

The CDR3 DNA follows: TGTGCCTGGTGGGGACAGGCGAACACTGAAGCTTTCTTT. The encoded protein is CAWWGQANTEAFF. V is TRBV30 and J is TRBJ1-1, with 8 bases lining up with TRBD1. Per the germline V gene, CDR1 is GTSNPN and CDR2 is SVGIG (reference sequence). V lost 5 bases and J lost 1; bases outside the gene matches: 3. This CDR3 has 13 residues.

J is TRBJ2-1 and V is TRBV5-1, with 10 bases fitting TRBD1. This CDR3 is built from 15 residues. Germline V gene lookup returns CDR1 SGHRS and CDR2 YFSETQ. With 3 bases clipped from V and 5 bases from J, the junction kept 5 bases outside the gene matches. In DNA form, the CDR3 reads TGCGCCAGCAGCTCTACGGGACAGGGGCACAATGAGCAGTTCTTC. Translated, it gives CASSSTGQGHNEQFF.